These T cell receptor beta chains were read from a single sample in a study of CD8 T cells in Susac syndrome. Each CDR3 protein gets one entry after TCRdb re-called the immunoSEQ multiplex PCR reads with MiXCR. The sample contains some 260,000 distinct CDR3 sequences, approximately 84% of which appear only once. Material: CD8+ T cells from PBMCs. The receptors were sampled from a human donor with multiple sclerosis. Both conserved end residues are part of each CDR3. A D gene is named only where the DNA matches it firmly. Clone size appears in some rows only: once, few, many, or a class for an expanded clone.

>-|TRBJ2-2|TRBV27|TRBD1
TGTGCCAGCAGTTCAGACAGGGGGCCTAACACCGGGGAGCTGTTTTTT
CASSSDRGPNTGELFF
>-|TRBJ2-1|TRBV5-4|TRBD1
TGTGCCAGCAGCGGAAGACAGGGGGCGGCCTACAATGAGCAGTTCTTC
CASSGRQGAAYNEQFF
>-|TRBJ2-1|TRBV27|-
TGTGCCAGCAGTTTATTCTCAGTCGCCAGGGCTAACAATGAGCAGTTCTTC
CASSLFSVARANNEQFF
>-|TRBJ2-7|TRBV6-5|TRBD2
TGTGCCAGCAGTTCTCTAGCGGGAACACCCTACGAGCAGTACTTC
CASSSLAGTPYEQYF
>few|TRBJ2-1|TRBV11-2|-
TGTGCCAGCAGCTCAAATGAGCAGTTCTTC
CASSSNEQFF
>-|TRBJ1-1|TRBV11-1|-
TGTGCCAGCAGCCCGACCTGGGGTGGGATGAACACTGAAGCTTTCTTT
CASSPTWGGMNTEAFF
>-|TRBJ1-2|TRBV20-1|-
TGCAGTGCTCATGCTACAGGGCTCCATAACTATGGCTACACCTTC
CSAHATGLHNYGYTF
>-|TRBJ2-1|TRBV6-5|-
TGTGCCAGCAGTTACTCGTGGGAGGTGAACGTTTACAATGAGCAGTTCTTC
CASSYSWEVNVYNEQFF
>-|TRBJ1-1|TRBV14|-
TGTGCCAGCAGCCACGCCGGGGAAGATGAAGCTTTCTTT
CASSHAGEDEAFF
>-|TRBJ2-7|TRBV29-1|TRBD1
TGCAGCGTTGAAGGGGACAGGGGCCCCCTCGAGCAGTACTTC
CSVEGDRGPLEQYF
>few|TRBJ1-5|TRBV27|-
TGTGCCAGCCGCACAGGTGGCAGCAATCAGCCCCAGCATTTT
CASRTGGSNQPQHF